The 7 T cell receptor beta chains given below trace back to one sample, sequenced in a study of blood T cell repertoires in COVID-19. The method was immunoSEQ multiplex PCR; TCRdb's version includes in-frame clones alone and lacks a portion of them. This table holds around 100,000 clones, roughly 85% found once. Sequencing was carried out using peripheral blood. The receptors shown here come from an older woman with active or convalescent COVID-19.

Only one count was recorded for this clone. This chain connects TRBV21-1 to TRBJ1-1; TRBD1, the table's D call, was not compared with the DNA. TRBV21-1 is designated a pseudogene. This CDR3 is 16 amino acids long. CDR3 DNA sequence: TGTGCCAGCAGCAAAAACGGGGACAGGTCGAACACTGAAGCTTTCTTT. Residues: CASSKNGDRSNTEAFF.

The rearrangement uses TRBV7-2 and TRBJ2-4; D gene uncertain. The CDR3 length is 15 residues. Germline-derived CDR1 and CDR2 are SGHTA and FQGNSA. The V end lost 5 bases, the J end lost 2 bases, and 13 bases lay between the germline ends. CDR3 residues: CASSTFGSTKNIQYF. In nucleotides, the CDR3 is TGTGCCAGCAGCACGTTCGGTTCGACCAAAAACATTCAGTACTTC.

The rearrangement uses TRBV6-5 and TRBJ1-2, with 11 bases aligning to TRBD1. The V and J ends lost 4 bases and 4 bases, in that order; junction bases with no gene match: 2. CDR1 MNHEY and CDR2 SVGAGI come from the germline V gene. The length of the CDR3 is 14 residues. CDR3 residues: CASSWDRGSYGYTF. CDR3 nucleotides: TGTGCCAGCAGTTGGGACAGGGGGTCCTATGGCTACACCTTC.

The CDR3 nucleotides are TGTGCCAGCAGTTACTCCGGGACAGGGGTAAATCAGCCCCAGCATTTT. Its protein product is CASSYSGTGVNQPQHF. The chain recombines TRBV6-2 or TRBV6-3 with TRBJ1-5, with 10 bases that match TRBD1. CDR1 MNHEY and CDR2 SVGEGT come from the germline V gene. The CDR3 consists of 16 residues. Trimming cost V 0 bases and J 4 bases; bases outside gene matches: 3.

The CDR3 loop is CSVQNTEAFF. In DNA form, the CDR3 reads TGCAGCGTTCAGAACACTGAAGCTTTCTTT. The V call is TRBV29-1, the J call TRBJ1-1; D not certain. V was pared by 5 bases and J by 1 base, with 2 bases between. The CDR3 totals 10 residues. From germline, CDR1 is SQVTM and CDR2 ANQGSEA. Complete variable domain (other parts from reference TRBV29-1 and TRBJ1-1): SAVISQKPSRDICQRGTSLTIQCQVDSQVTMMFWYRQQPGQSLTLIATANQGSEATYESGFVIDKFPISRPNLTFSTLTVSNMSPEDSSIYLCSVQNTEAFFGQGTRLTVV.

This chain joins TRBV6-2 or TRBV6-3 and TRBJ2-7, with no clear D. There are 15 residues in the CDR3. The V end was cut by 2 bases, the J end by 7 bases, with 18 bases between. Germline CDR1 is MNHEY and CDR2 is SVGEGT. The CDR3 reads CASSYGSYSRLEQYF. CDR3 bases: TGTGCCAGCAGTTACGGCTCTTATTCGCGGCTAGAGCAGTACTTC.

This clone came up a few times. CDR3 loop: CASSLPRELYGYTF. The CDR3 nucleotides are TGTGCCAGCAGCTTGCCGAGGGAACTCTATGGCTACACCTTC. V gene TRBV5-8 combines with J gene TRBJ1-2; the D is unclear. The CDR3 covers 14 residues. Germline V gene sequence: CDR1 SGHTS, CDR2 YDEGEE. Trimming shortened V by 1 base and J by 4 bases, and 11 bases separated the two germline ends.